Below, 26 T cell receptor beta chains from the same sample are listed, as sequenced in a study of shared T cell receptors in the human thymus. TCRdb's copy holds only in-frame clones and misses some; the assay was immunoSEQ multiplex PCR. The sample records about 660,000 clones, over 75% being singletons. This same sample was also taken into another study, of human thymus T cells.

The specimen sequenced was thymocytes. These TCRs come from a boy in the first two years of life with a congenital heart defect.

The chain employs TRBV12-5 and TRBJ2-2, with 8 bases that match TRBD1. The CDR3 totals 18 residues. CDR1 is LGHNT, CDR2 FRNRAP, per germline. J gave up 1 base and V 0 bases, and 7 bases lay outside the gene matches. CDR3 amino acids: CASGLVPRTGWNTGELFF. In nucleotides, the CDR3 is TGTGCTAGTGGTTTGGTACCCCGGACAGGGTGGAACACCGGGGAGCTGTTTTTT.

The chain employs TRBV7-9 and TRBJ2-5; D is perhaps TRBD1 (6 bases). Germline V gene data show CDR1 as SEHNR and CDR2 as FQNEAQ (reference sequence). V dropped 5 bases and J dropped 5 bases, with 12 bases sitting between them. The CDR3 length is 13 residues. The CDR3 DNA sequence: TGTGCCAGCAGCCCCACAGGGCCGGAGACCCAGTACTTC. Translation gives CASSPTGPETQYF. The full variable domain, its missing parts supplied by reference TRBV7-9 and TRBJ2-5, is DTGVSQNPRHKITKRGQNVTFRCDPISEHNRLYWYRQTLGQGPEFLTYFQNEAQLEKSRLLSDRFSAERPKGSFSTLEIQRTEQGDSAMYLCASSPTGPETQYFGPGTRLLVL.

The genes are TRBV7-2 and TRBJ2-7; TRBD1 aligns across 8 bases. Trimming removed 6 bases from V and 3 bases from J; junction bases left unmatched: 13. CDR3 size: 16 residues. Germline V gives CDR1 SGHTA, CDR2 FQGNSA. The CDR3 sequence is CASRDVRGPLLYEQYF. The CDR3 DNA follows: TGTGCCAGCAGGGATGTCAGGGGGCCCCTCCTCTACGAGCAGTACTTC.

The chain is built from TRBV11-2 and TRBJ2-7; D is ambiguous. With 0 bases removed from V and 2 bases from J, the gap between germline ends came to 14 bases. CDR1 SGHAT and CDR2 FQNNGV come from the germline V gene. This CDR3 comprises 16 residues. The CDR3 sequence is CASSLEYTDIAYEQYF. DNA of the CDR3: TGTGCCAGCAGCTTAGAGTACACTGACATTGCCTACGAGCAGTACTTC.

In this sample, this clone turned up a few times. The rearrangement joins TRBV5-1 to TRBJ2-7, with 8 positions matching TRBD1. Germline lookup yields CDR1 SGHRS and CDR2 YFSETQ. With 8 bases clipped from V and 3 bases from J, the junction kept 10 bases outside the gene matches. The CDR3 contains 14 residues. The CDR3 loop is CASAGQAQDYEQYF. The CDR3 nucleotides read TGCGCCAGTGCGGGACAGGCCCAGGACTACGAGCAGTACTTC.

This clone was counted between two and nine times. This chain uses TRBV18 with TRBJ1-5; TRBD1 might be the D (6 bases). V was clipped by 2 bases and J by 0 bases, with 14 bases between them. The CDR3 has 17 amino acids. From germline, CDR1 is KGHSH and CDR2 LQKENI. CDR3 in DNA: TGTGCCAGCTCACCAGACAGACAGGCATATAGCAATCAGCCCCAGCATTTT. This codes for CASSPDRQAYSNQPQHF.

The chain has TRBV11-2 and TRBJ2-3; tentatively, D is TRBD2 (6 bases). From germline, CDR1 is SGHAT and CDR2 FQNNGV. This CDR3 is 11 amino acids long. The CDR3 bases are TGTGCGTGGGGGGTAGATGATACGCAGTATTTT. It specifies CAWGVDDTQYF.

This sequence joins TRBV7-9 and TRBJ2-7, with 14 bases fitting TRBD2. CDR3 size: 19 residues. V dropped 4 bases and J dropped 3; count of bases not matched to a gene: 14. Per the germline V gene, CDR1 is SEHNR and CDR2 is FQNEAQ (reference sequence). The CDR3 sequence is CASSSSRRGLAGVRYEQYF. The CDR3 DNA is TGTGCCAGCAGCTCCTCCAGAAGGGGACTAGCGGGAGTTCGCTACGAGCAGTACTTC.

The J gene is TRBJ2-1, the V gene TRBV25-1; 8 nucleotides match TRBD2. Unmatched junction bases numbered 9, after V lost 4 bases and J lost 10 bases. The CDR3 is 14 residues long. Per the germline V gene, CDR1 is MGHDK and CDR2 is SYGVNS. The CDR3 sequence: CASSGDSGNREQFF. The CDR3 DNA sequence: TGTGCCAGCAGTGGTGATAGCGGGAATCGAGAGCAGTTCTTC.

The chain couples TRBV4-3 to TRBJ2-6; D possibly corresponds to TRBD1 (5 bases). The CDR3 covers 18 residues. V was pared by 1 base and J by 1 base, with 14 bases between. The germline V gene encodes CDR1 LGHNA and CDR2 YSLEER. The CDR3 sequence: CASSQGAGHNSGANVLTF. The CDR3, as DNA: TGCGCCAGCAGCCAAGGCGCAGGGCATAATTCTGGGGCCAACGTCCTGACTTTC.

The gene calls are TRBV5-4 and TRBJ2-2; 12 bases map to TRBD2. V gave up 2 bases and J gave up 8 bases; unmatched junction bases: 10. Germline loops: CDR1 SGHNT, CDR2 YYREEE (reference sequence). The CDR3 extends over 17 amino acids. CDR3 protein: CASSFGQLAGGPGELFF. The CDR3, as DNA: TGTGCCAGCAGCTTTGGGCAACTAGCGGGAGGTCCTGGGGAGCTGTTTTTT.

The chain carries TRBV7-9 and TRBJ2-3; D is perhaps TRBD2 (5 bases). CDR1 is SEHNR, CDR2 FQNEAQ, per germline (reference sequence). The CDR3 contains 16 residues. Trimming removed 6 bases from V and 0 bases from J, with 16 bases in between. The CDR3 DNA sequence: TGTGCCAGCAGGCCCCCTAGCAAGATTAGCACAGATACGCAGTATTTT. This codes for CASRPPSKISTDTQYF.

The V gene is TRBV20-1, the J gene TRBJ2-7; unclear D gene. This CDR3 is built from 11 residues. V lost 6 bases to trimming and J lost 6 bases, with 12 bases between them. The germline V gene has CDR1 DFQATT and CDR2 SNEGSKA (reference sequence). CDR3 nucleotides: TGCAGTGCAAAGACCACGGGCGAGCAGTACTTC. Encoded protein: CSAKTTGEQYF.

The CDR3 nucleotides read TGTGCCAGCAGCCCTGGCGAGGGGGGGATCACAGATACGCAGTATTTT. The encoded protein is CASSPGEGGITDTQYF. The V call is TRBV7-9, the J call TRBJ2-3; weak D call: TRBD2 (7 bases). Germline lookup yields CDR1 SEHNR and CDR2 FQNEAQ (reference sequence). The CDR3 is 16 residues long. Trimming took 5 bases from V and 2 from J, leaving 17 bases between them.

The V gene is TRBV28, the J gene TRBJ1-5, with D maybe TRBD1 (6 bases). Trimming cost V 2 bases and J 6 bases, with 14 bases left between them. The CDR3 is 15 amino acids. Per germline, CDR1 MDHEN and CDR2 SYDVKM. CDR3 loop: CASSLRTGTAQPQHF. For the CDR3, the DNA is TGTGCCAGCAGTTTACGCACAGGGACGGCTCAGCCCCAGCATTTT.

The chain recombines TRBV7-9 with TRBJ2-4; 7 nucleotides line up with TRBD1. From germline, CDR1 is SEHNR and CDR2 FQNEAQ (reference sequence). Trimming took 1 base from V and 0 from J; bases not matched to a gene: 6. This CDR3 region has 17 residues. In DNA, the CDR3 is TGTGCCAGCAGCTTAGAAGACAGGGTTCTAGCCAAAAACATTCAGTACTTC. Encoded protein: CASSLEDRVLAKNIQYF.

This rearrangement joins TRBV5-6 to TRBJ2-3, with 8 bases fitting TRBD2. The J segment lost 2 bases and the V segment lost 5 bases, leaving 10 bases of the junction unmatched. The CDR3 extends over 16 amino acids. Germline lookup yields CDR1 SGHDT and CDR2 YYEEEE. The CDR3 protein is CASRNLGAGDTDTQYF. The CDR3 DNA reads TGTGCCAGCAGGAACCTCGGAGCGGGAGACACAGATACGCAGTATTTT.

The DNA of the CDR3 is TGTGCCAGCAGCTCAACTAGCGGGAGACAGTTCTTC. It yields the protein CASSSTSGRQFF. V is TRBV6-4 and J is TRBJ2-1, with 11 bases fitting TRBD2. The V gene end was trimmed by 6 bases and the J gene end by 13 bases; junction bases not matched to a gene: 5. Germline V gene sequence: CDR1 MRHNA, CDR2 SNTAGT. The length of the CDR3 is 12 residues.

This chain joins TRBV11-2 and TRBJ2-1; 9 nucleotides align to TRBD2. V lost 3 bases, J lost 7 bases, and 4 bases stayed unmatched. Germline CDR1 is SGHAT and CDR2 is FQNNGV. This CDR3 region has 14 residues. CDR3 DNA: TGTGCCAGCAGCTTTCCGCGGGAGGGGAATGAGCAGTTCTTC. It specifies CASSFPREGNEQFF.

The chain employs TRBV19 and TRBJ2-3; the match to TRBD1 covers 7 bases. CDR1 is LNHDA, CDR2 SQIVND, per germline (reference sequence). Trimming at V came to 5 bases and at J to 2 bases, leaving 13 bases not matched to a gene. The CDR3 extends over 17 amino acids. This CDR3 is CASSQTGPRPNTDTQYF. The CDR3, as DNA: TGTGCCAGTAGTCAGACAGGGCCCAGACCCAACACAGATACGCAGTATTTT.

The gene calls are TRBV5-6 and TRBJ2-1; 10 positions agree with TRBD2. The CDR3 has 15 amino acids. Germline values: CDR1 SGHDT, CDR2 YYEEEE. After removal of 1 base from V and 8 bases from J, the junction contained 6 bases not matched to a gene. CDR3 in amino acids: CASSLRLAGVYEQFF. CDR3 DNA sequence: TGTGCCAGCAGCTTGCGTCTAGCGGGAGTCTATGAGCAGTTCTTC.

This clone appeared a few times. The chain employs TRBV19 and TRBJ2-1; perhaps TRBD2 as D (6 bases). CDR1 is LNHDA and CDR2 is SQIVND in the germline V gene (reference sequence). This CDR3 has 18 residues. The ends were cut back, 3 bases at V and 4 bases at J, with 22 bases in the middle. For the CDR3, the DNA is TGTGCCAGTAGTATCGACGGCGGGATTAGTCGCGCGTACAATGAGCAGTTCTTC. It specifies CASSIDGGISRAYNEQFF.

This chain joins TRBV4-1 and TRBJ1-6, with 10 bases fitting TRBD1. This CDR3 contains 17 residues. The trim removed 0 bases at V and 8 bases at J, leaving 7 bases unmatched. Germline CDR1 and CDR2: MGHRA and YSYEKL. The CDR3 sequence is CASSQDKGDRGDSPLHF. The CDR3 region has the DNA TGCGCCAGCAGCCAAGATAAAGGGGACAGGGGAGATTCACCCCTCCACTTT.

The CDR3 nucleotides are TGTGCCAGCAGTTGCCTTTTGACTAGAAACCACAATGAGCAGTTCTTC. This translates into CASSCLLTRNHNEQFF. The V call is TRBV27, the J call TRBJ2-1, with TRBD2 as a possible D gene (6 bases). The CDR3 totals 16 residues. V lost 4 bases, J lost 5 bases, and 18 bases lay in between. CDR1 is MNHEY and CDR2 is SMNVEV in the germline V gene (reference sequence).

With regard to this clone: This sample also contains other DNA sequences that code for the same CDR3. This chain connects TRBV20-1 to TRBJ2-5; D unresolved. Germline-derived CDR1 and CDR2 are DFQATT and SNEGSKA (reference sequence). The CDR3 length is 10 residues. The ends were cut back, 6 bases at V and 5 bases at J, with 7 bases in the middle. In DNA form, the CDR3 reads TGCAGTGCCTCTAAGGAGACCCAGTACTTC. This sequence encodes CSASKETQYF.

The sample holds one count of this clone. V usage is TRBV6-1 and J usage is TRBJ1-2, with TRBD1 matching 8 bases. The CDR3 is 13 amino acids. The V segment lost 6 bases and the J segment 5 bases; nucleotides outside the gene matches: 5. The germline V gene encodes CDR1 MNHNS and CDR2 SASEGT. This chain's CDR3 is CASRGTGGYGYTF. The DNA of the CDR3 is TGTGCCAGCAGGGGGACAGGCGGGTATGGCTACACCTTC.